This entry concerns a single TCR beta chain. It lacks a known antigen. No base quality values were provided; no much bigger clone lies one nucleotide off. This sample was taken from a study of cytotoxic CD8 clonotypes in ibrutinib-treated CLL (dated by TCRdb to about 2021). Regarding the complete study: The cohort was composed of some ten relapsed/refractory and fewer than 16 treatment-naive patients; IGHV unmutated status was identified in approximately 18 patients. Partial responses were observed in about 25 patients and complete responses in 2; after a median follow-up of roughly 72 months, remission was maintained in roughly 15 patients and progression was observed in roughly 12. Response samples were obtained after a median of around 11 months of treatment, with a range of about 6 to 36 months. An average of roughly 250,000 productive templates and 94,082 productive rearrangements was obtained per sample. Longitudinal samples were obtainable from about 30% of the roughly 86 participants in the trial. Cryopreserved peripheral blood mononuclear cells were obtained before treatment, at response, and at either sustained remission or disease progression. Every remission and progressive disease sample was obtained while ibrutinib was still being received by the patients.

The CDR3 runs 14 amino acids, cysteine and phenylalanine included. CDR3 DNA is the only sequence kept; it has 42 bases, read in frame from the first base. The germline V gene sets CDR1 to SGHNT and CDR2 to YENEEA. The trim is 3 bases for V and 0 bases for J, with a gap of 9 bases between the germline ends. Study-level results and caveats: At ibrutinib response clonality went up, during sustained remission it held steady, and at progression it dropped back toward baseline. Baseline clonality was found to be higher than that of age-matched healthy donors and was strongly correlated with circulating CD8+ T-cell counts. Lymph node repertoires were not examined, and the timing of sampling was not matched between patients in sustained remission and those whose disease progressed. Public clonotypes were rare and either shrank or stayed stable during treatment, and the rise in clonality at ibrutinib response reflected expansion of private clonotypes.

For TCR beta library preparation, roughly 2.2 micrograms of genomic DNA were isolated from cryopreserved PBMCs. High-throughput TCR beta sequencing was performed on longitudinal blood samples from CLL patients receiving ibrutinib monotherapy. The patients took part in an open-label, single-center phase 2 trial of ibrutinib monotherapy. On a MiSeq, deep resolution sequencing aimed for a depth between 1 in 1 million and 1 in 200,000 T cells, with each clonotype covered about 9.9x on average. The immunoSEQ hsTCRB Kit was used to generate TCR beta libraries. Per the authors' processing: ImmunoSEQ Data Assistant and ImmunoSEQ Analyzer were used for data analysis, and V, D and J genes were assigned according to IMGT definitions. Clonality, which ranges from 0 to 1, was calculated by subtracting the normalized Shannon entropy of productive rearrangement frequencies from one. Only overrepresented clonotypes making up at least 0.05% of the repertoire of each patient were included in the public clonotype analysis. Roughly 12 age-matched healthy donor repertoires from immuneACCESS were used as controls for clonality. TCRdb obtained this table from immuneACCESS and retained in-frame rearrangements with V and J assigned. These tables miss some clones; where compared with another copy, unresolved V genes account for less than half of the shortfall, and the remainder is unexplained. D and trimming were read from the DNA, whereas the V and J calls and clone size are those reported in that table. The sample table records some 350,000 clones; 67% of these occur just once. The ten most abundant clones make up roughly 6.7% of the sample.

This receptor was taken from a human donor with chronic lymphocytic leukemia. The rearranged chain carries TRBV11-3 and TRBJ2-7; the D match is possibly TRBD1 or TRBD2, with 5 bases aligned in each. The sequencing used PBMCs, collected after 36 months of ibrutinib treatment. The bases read TGTGCCAGCAGCTTGGGACCTCTCTCCTACGAGCAGTACTTC. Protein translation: CASSLGPLSYEQYF. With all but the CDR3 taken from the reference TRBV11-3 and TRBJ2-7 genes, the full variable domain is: EAGVVQSPRYKIIEKKQPVAFWCNPISGHNTLYWYLQNLGQGPELLIRYENEEAVDDSQLPKDRFSAERLKGVDSTLKIQPAELGDSAVYLCASSLGPLSYEQYFGPGTRLTVT.